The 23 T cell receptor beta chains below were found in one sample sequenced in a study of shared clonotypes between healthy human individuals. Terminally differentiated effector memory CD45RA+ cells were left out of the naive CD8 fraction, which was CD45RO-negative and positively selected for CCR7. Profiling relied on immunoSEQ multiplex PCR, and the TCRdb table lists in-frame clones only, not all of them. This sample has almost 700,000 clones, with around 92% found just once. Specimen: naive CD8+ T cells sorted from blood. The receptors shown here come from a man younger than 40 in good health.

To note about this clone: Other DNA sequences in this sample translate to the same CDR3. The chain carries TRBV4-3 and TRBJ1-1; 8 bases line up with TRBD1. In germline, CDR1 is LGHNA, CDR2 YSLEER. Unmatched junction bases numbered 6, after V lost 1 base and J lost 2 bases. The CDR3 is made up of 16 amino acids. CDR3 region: CASSQGSRGRNTEAFF. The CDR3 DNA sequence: TGCGCCAGCAGCCAAGGGTCCAGGGGGCGCAACACTGAAGCTTTCTTT.

CDR3 in amino acids: CASSFLLPQETQYF. In DNA form, the CDR3 reads TGTGCCAGCAGCTTCCTCCTGCCCCAAGAGACCCAGTACTTC. The chain uses TRBV7-9 and TRBJ2-5; D not resolved. The germline V and J ends were trimmed by 3 bases and 1 base, with 9 bases remaining between them. Germline CDR1 and CDR2: SEHNR and FQNEAQ (reference sequence). This CDR3 spans 14 amino acids.

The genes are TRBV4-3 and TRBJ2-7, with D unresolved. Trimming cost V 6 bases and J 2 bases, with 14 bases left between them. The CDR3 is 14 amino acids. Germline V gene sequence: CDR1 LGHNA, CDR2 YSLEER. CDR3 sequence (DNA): TGCGCCAGCAGTCTAACACGGAGCACCTACGAGCAGTACTTC. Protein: CASSLTRSTYEQYF.

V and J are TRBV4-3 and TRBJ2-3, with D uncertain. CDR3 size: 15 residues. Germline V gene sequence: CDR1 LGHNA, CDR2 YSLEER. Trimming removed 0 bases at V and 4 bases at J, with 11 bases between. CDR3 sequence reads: CASSQDSRPPDTQYF. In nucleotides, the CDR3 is TGCGCCAGCAGCCAAGATAGTCGGCCGCCAGATACGCAGTATTTT.

CDR3 coding DNA: TGTGCCAGCGACAGTAGCAATCAGCCCCAGCATTTT. It translates to CASDSSNQPQHF. This chain connects TRBV7-8 to TRBJ1-5; maybe TRBD1 (5 bases). The CDR3 is made up of 12 amino acids. The germline V gene encodes CDR1 SGHVS and CDR2 FQNEAQ. V lost 8 bases to trimming and J lost 0 bases, with 5 bases between them.

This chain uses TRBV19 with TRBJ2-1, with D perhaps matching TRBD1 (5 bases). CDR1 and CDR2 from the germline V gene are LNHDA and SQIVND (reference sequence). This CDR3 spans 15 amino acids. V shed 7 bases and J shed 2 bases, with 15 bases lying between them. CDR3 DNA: TGTGCCAGTAAAATCGTGGGGCCCACCTACAATGAGCAGTTCTTC. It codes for CASKIVGPTYNEQFF.

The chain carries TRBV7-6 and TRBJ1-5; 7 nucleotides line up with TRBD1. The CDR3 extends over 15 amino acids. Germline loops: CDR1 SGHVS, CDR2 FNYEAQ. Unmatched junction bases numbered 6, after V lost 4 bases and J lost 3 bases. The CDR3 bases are TGTGCCAGCAGCTCCAAGACAGGGTACAATCAGCCCCAGCATTTT. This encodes CASSSKTGYNQPQHF. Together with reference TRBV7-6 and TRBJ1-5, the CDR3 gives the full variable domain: GAGVSQSPRYKVTKRGQDVALRCDPISGHVSLYWYRQALGQGPEFLTYFNYEAQQDKSGLPNDRFSAERPEGSISTLTIQRTEQRDSAMYRCASSSKTGYNQPQHFGDGTRLSIL.

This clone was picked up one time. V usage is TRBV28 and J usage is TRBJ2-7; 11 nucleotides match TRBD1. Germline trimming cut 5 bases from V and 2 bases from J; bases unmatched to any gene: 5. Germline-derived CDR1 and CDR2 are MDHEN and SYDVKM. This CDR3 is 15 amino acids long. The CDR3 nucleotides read TGTGCCAGCAGTCGAACGGGACAGGGGGCCTACGAGCAGTACTTC. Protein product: CASSRTGQGAYEQYF.

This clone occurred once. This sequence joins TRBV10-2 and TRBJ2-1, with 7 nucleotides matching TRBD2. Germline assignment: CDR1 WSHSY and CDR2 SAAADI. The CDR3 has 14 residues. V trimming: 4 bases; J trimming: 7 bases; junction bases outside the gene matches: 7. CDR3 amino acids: CASSVAGVMNEQFF. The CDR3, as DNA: TGCGCCAGCAGTGTCGCGGGAGTTATGAATGAGCAGTTCTTC.

The CDR3: CASSLLNRNEKLFF. Here the CDR3 DNA reads TGTGCCAGCAGTTTACTCAACAGGAATGAAAAACTGTTTTTT. The rearrangement uses TRBV27 and TRBJ1-4; D is perhaps TRBD1 (5 bases). The length of the CDR3 is 14 residues. V gave up 2 bases and J gave up 5 bases, with 9 bases separating them. Germline V gene sequence: CDR1 MNHEY, CDR2 SMNVEV (reference sequence).

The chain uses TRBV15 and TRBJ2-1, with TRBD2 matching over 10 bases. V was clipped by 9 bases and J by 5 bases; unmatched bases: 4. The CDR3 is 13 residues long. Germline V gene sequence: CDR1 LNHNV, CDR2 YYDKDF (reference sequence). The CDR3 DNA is TGTGCCACAGTAGCGGGAGGACACAATGAGCAGTTCTTC. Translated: CATVAGGHNEQFF.

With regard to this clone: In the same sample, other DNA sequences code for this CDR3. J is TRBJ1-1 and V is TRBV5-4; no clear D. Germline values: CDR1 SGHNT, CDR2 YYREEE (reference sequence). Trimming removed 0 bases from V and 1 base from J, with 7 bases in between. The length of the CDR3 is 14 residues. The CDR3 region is CASSLVSENTEAFF. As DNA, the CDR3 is TGTGCCAGCAGCTTGGTATCGGAGAACACTGAAGCTTTCTTT.

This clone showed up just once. DNA for the CDR3: TGCGCCAGCACTACTAGCGGGAGAAGGGGTGGATACATTCAGTACTTC. It encodes CASTTSGRRGGYIQYF. The V gene is TRBV5-1, the J gene TRBJ2-4, with 11 nucleotides matching TRBD2. CDR3 size: 16 residues. Germline V lookup: CDR1 SGHRS, CDR2 YFSETQ. Losses at the gene ends were 6 bases for V and 8 bases for J; bases not matched to a gene: 13.

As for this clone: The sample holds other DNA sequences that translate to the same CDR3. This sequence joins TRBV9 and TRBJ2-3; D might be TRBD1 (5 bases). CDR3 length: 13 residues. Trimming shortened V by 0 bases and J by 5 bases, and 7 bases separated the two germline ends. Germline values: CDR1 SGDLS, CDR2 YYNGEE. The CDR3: CASSVGGEDTQYF. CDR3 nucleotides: TGTGCCAGCAGCGTAGGGGGCGAAGATACGCAGTATTTT.

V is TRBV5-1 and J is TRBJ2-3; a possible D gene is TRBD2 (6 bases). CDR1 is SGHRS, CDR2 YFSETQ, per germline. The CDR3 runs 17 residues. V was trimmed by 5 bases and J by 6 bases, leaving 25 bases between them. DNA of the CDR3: TGCGCCAGCAGTTTCACACCCGGGGACTCGGAGAGGGATACGCAGTATTTT. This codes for CASSFTPGDSERDTQYF.

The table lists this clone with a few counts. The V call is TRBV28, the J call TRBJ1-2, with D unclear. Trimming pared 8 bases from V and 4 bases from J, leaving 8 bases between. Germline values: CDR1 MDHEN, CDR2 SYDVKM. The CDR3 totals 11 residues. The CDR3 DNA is TGTGCCAGCGGGCGAAGCTATGGCTACACCTTC. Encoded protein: CASGRSYGYTF.

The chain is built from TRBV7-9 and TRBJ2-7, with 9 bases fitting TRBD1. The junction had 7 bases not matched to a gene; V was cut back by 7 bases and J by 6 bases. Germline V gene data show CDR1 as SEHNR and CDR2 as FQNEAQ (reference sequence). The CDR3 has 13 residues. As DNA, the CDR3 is TGTGCCAGCAATGGGGACAGGGTCTCCGAGCAGTACTTC. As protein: CASNGDRVSEQYF. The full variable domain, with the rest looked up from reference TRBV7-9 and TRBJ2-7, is DTGVSQNPRHKITKRGQNVTFRCDPISEHNRLYWYRQTLGQGPEFLTYFQNEAQLEKSRLLSDRFSAERPKGSFSTLEIQRTEQGDSAMYLCASNGDRVSEQYFGPGTRLTVT.

Written as DNA, the CDR3 is TGTGCCAGCAGCGGATACAAGGCCGGGGAGCTGTTTTTT. Protein sequence: CASSGYKAGELFF. The V gene is TRBV5-4, the J gene TRBJ2-2; D gene uncertain. Germline assignment: CDR1 SGHNT and CDR2 YYREEE (reference sequence). V was clipped by 4 bases and J by 6 bases, with 10 bases between them. This CDR3 region has 13 residues.

The CDR3 bases are TGTGCCAGCAGCGTAACCACAGGGGGATTCGACTACGAGCAGTACTTC. Translation gives CASSVTTGGFDYEQYF. The rearrangement joins TRBV11-2 to TRBJ2-7; 8 nucleotides agree with TRBD1. The V gene end was trimmed by 5 bases and the J gene end by 3 bases; junction bases not matched to a gene: 12. Germline CDR1 reads SGHAT; CDR2 reads FQNNGV. CDR3 size: 16 residues. The variable domain in full, with the rest retrieved from reference TRBV11-2 and TRBJ2-7, is EAGVAQSPRYKIIEKRQSVAFWCNPISGHATLYWYQQILGQGPKLLIQFQNNGVVDDSQLPKDRFSAERLKGVDSTLKIQPAKLEDSAVYLCASSVTTGGFDYEQYFGPGTRLTVT.

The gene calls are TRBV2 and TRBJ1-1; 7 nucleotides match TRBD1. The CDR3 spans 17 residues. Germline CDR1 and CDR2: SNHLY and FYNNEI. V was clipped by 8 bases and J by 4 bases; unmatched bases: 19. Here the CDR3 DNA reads TGTGCCAGCTTCGCCTATTTCACAGGGGTTGTCGGCACTGAAGCTTTCTTT. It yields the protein CASFAYFTGVVGTEAFF.

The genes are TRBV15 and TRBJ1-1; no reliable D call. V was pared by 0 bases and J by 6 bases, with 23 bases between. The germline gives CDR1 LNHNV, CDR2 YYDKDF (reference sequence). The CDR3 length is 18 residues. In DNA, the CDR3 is TGTGCCACCAGCAGAGATCAAAAAAGTGTCAGGCCGAGCGCTGAAGCTTTCTTT. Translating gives CATSRDQKSVRPSAEAFF.

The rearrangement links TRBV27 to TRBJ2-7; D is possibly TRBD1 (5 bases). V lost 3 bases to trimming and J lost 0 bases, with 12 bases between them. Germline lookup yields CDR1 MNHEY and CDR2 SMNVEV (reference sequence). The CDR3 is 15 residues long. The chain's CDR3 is CASSFSDKSSYEQYF. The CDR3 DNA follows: TGTGCCAGCAGTTTCTCGGACAAGAGCTCCTACGAGCAGTACTTC.

CDR3 protein: CASSSLGQMRSNEQFF. The CDR3 nucleotides read TGTGCCAGCAGTTCGCTTGGACAAATGAGGAGTAATGAGCAGTTCTTC. The chain carries TRBV6-8 and TRBJ2-1; tentative D call: TRBD1 (5 bases). V was clipped by 4 bases and J by 7 bases, with 20 bases between them. The CDR3 extends over 16 amino acids. Germline-derived CDR1 and CDR2 are MNHGY and SAAAGT.